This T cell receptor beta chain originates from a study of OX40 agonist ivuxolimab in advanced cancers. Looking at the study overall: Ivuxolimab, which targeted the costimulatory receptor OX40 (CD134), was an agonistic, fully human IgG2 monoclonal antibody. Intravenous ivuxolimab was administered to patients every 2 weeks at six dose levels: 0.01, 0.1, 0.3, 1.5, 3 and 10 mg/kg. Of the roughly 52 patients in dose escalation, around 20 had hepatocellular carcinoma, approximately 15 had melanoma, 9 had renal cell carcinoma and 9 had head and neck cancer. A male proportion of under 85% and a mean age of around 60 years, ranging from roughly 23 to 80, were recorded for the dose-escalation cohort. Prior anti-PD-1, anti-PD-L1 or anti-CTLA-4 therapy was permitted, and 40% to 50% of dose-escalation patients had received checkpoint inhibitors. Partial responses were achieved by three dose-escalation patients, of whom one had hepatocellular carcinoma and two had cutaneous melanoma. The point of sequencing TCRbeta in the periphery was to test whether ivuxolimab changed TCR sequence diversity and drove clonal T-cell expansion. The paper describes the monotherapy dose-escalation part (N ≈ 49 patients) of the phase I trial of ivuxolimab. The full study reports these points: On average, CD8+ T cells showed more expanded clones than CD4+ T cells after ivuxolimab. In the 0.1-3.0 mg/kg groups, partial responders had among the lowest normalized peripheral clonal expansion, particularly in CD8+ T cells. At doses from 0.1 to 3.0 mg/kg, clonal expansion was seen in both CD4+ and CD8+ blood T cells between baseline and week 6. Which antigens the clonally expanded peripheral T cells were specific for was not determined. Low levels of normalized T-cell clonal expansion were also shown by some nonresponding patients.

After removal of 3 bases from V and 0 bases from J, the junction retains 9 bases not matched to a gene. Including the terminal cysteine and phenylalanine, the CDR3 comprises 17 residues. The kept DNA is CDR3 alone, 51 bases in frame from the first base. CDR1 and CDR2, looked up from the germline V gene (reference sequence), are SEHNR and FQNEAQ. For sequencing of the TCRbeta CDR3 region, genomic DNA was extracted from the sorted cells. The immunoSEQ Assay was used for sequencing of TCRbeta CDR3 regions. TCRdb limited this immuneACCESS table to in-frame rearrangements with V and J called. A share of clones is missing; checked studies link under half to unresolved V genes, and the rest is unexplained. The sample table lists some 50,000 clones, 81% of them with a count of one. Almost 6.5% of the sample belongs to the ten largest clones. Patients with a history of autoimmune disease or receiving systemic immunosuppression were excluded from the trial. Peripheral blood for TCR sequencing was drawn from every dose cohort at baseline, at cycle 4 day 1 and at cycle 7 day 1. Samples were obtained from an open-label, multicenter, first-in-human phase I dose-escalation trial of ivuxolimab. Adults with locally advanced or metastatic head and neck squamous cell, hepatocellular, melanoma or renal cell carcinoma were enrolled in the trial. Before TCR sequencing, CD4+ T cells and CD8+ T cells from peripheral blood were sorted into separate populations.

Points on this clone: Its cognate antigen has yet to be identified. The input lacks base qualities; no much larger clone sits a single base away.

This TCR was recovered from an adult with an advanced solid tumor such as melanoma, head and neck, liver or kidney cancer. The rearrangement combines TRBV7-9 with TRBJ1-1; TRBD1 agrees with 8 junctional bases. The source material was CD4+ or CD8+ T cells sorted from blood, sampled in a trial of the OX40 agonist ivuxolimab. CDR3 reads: CASSFDPGGNMNTEAFF. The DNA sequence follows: TGTGCCAGCAGCTTTGACCCAGGGGGCAATATGAACACTGAAGCTTTCTTT.